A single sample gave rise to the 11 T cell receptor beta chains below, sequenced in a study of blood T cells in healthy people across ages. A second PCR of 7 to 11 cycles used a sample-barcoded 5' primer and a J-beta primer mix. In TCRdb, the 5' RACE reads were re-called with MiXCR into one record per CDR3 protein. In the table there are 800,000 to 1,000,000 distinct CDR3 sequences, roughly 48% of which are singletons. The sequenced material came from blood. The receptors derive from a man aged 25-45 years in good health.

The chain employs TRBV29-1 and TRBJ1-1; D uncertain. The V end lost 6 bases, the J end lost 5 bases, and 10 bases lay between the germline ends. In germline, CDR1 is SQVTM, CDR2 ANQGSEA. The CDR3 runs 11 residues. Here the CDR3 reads CSVGARTEAFF. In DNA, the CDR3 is TGCAGCGTCGGAGCTAGGACTGAAGCTTTCTTT.

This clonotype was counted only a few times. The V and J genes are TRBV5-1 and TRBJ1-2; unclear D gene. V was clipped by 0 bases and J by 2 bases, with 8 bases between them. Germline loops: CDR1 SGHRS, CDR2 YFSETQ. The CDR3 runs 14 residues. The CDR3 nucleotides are TGCGCCAGCAGCTTGGACGCGGTGAACTATGGCTACACCTTC. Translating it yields CASSLDAVNYGYTF. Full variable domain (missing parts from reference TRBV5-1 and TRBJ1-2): KAGVTQTPRYLIKTRGQQVTLSCSPISGHRSVSWYQQTPGQGLQFLFEYFSETQRNKGNFPGRFSGRQFSNSRSEMNVSTLELGDSALYLCASSLDAVNYGYTFGSGTRLTVV.

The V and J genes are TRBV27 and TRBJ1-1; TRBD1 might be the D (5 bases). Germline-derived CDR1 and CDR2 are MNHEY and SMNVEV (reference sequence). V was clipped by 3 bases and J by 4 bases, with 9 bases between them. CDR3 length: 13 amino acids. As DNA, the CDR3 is TGTGCCAGCAGTTTCGGGGCTGGCACTGAAGCTTTCTTT. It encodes CASSFGAGTEAFF.

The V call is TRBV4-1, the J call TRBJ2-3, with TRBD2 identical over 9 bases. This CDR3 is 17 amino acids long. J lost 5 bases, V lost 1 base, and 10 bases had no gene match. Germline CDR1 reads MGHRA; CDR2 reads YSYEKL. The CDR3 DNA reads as TGCGCCAGCAGCCAAGTGGGGCGGGGGGGATCGGGAGATACGCAGTATTTT. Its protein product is CASSQVGRGGSGDTQYF.

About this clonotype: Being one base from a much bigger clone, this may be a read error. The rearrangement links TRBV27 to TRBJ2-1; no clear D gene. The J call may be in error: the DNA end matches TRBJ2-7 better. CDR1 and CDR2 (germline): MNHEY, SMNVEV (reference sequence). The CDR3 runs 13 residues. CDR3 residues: CARSKVEVHEQYF. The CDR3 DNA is TGTGCCAGAAGTAAGGTCGAGGTCCACGAGCAGTACTTC.

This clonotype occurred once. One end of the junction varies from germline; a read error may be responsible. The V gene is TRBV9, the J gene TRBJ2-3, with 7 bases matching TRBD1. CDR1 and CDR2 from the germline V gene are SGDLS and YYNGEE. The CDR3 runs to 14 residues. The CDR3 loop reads CVSSVTGVVDTQYF. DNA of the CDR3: TGTGTCAGCAGCGTCACAGGGGTGGTAGATACGCAGTATTTT.

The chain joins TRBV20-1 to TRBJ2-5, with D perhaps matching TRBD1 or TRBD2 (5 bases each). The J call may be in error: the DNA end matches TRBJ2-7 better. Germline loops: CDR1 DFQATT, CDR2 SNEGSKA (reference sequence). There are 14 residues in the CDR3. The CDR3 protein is CSASERDPSYEQYF. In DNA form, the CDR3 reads TGCAGTGCAAGCGAAAGGGACCCATCCTACGAGCAGTACTTC.

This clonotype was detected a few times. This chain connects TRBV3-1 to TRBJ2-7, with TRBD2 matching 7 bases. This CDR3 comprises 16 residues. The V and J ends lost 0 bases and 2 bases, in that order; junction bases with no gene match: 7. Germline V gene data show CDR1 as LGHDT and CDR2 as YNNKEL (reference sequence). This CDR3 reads CASSQDRGGFAYEQYF. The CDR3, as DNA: TGTGCCAGCAGCCAAGATCGCGGGGGATTCGCCTACGAGCAGTACTTC.

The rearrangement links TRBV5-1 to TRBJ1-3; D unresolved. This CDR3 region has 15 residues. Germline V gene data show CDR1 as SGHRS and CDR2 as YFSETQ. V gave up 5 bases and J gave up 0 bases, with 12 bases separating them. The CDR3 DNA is TGCGCCAGCAGGGGAGAGTGGAACTCTGGAAACACCATATATTTT. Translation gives CASRGEWNSGNTIYF.

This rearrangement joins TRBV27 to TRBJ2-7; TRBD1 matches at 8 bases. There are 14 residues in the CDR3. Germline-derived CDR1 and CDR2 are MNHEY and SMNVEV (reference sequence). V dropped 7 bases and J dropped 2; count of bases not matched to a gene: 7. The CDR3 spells CASTQGQDTYEQYF. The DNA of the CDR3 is TGTGCCAGCACCCAGGGACAGGATACCTACGAGCAGTACTTC.

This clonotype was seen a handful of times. CDR3 loop: CASSIPGLDHTQYF. DNA for the CDR3: TGTGCCAGCAGTATACCCGGACTAGATCATACGCAGTATTTT. The chain links TRBV27 to TRBJ2-3, with 7 positions matching TRBD2. Losses at the gene ends were 5 bases for V and 7 bases for J; bases not matched to a gene: 9. The CDR3 sequence is 14 residues long. Germline V gene lookup returns CDR1 MNHEY and CDR2 SMNVEV (reference sequence).